The present entry profiles one T cell receptor beta chain with its context. Its antigen remains unidentified. These data belong to a study of T cell responses to AZD1222 COVID-19 vaccine. General study findings and limits: The sample set comprised mostly white British donors with more females, and clonal diversity was possibly underestimated. Repertoire sampling occurred only after the peak T cell response. CD4 TCRs linked to vaccination spanned spike, dominating at 160-218 and 743-854.

The table came from immunoSEQ multiplex PCR; TCRdb's copy has only in-frame clones and leaves some out. In the table there are 140,000 or so clones, over 75% of which are singletons. The V gene's germline CDR1 is KGHSH and CDR2 LQKENI. This CDR3 contains 15 residues. V trimming: 1 base; J trimming: 5 bases; junction bases outside the gene matches: 8. V usage is TRBV18 and J usage is TRBJ2-7, with TRBD2 identical over 7 bases. The receptor was isolated from an adult who received the MenACWY meningococcal vaccine as a control. The source was peripheral blood, collected 28 days after the second dose of the MenACWY control vaccine. CDR3 sequence reads: CASSPRSGISDEQYF. Here the CDR3 DNA reads TGTGCCAGCTCACCACGCAGCGGGATCAGCGACGAGCAGTACTTC.